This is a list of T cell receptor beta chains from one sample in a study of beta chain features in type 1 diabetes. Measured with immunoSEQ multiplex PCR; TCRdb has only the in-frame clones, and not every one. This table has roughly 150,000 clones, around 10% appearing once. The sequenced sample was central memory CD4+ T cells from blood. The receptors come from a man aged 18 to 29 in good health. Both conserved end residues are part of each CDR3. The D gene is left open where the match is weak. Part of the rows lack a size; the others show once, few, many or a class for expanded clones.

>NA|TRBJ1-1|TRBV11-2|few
CASSLRGQVATEAFF
TGTGCCAGCAGCTTACGGGGCCAGGTGGCCACTGAAGCTTTCTTT
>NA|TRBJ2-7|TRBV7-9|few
CASSLSGTLRSYEQYF
TGTGCCAGCAGCTTATCCGGGACCCTACGTTCCTACGAGCAGTACTTC
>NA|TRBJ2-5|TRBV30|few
CAWSALRGARKTQYF
TGTGCCTGGAGCGCCTTACGGGGGGCGAGAAAGACCCAGTACTTC
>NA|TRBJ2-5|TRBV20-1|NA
CSAIRQETQYF
TGCAGTGCTATAAGACAAGAGACCCAGTACTTC
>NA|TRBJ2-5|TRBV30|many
CAWSVGETQYF
TGTGCCTGGAGTGTTGGCGAGACCCAGTACTTC
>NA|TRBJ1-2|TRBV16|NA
CASSPTAGARYGYTF
TGTGCCAGCAGCCCCACGGCGGGGGCTCGGTATGGCTACACCTTC
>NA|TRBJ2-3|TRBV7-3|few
CASSLSRPGSTDTQYF
TGTGCCAGCAGCTTGAGCAGGCCGGGGAGCACAGATACGCAGTATTTT
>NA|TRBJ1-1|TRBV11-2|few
CASSPGMNTEAFF
TGTGCCAGCAGCCCCGGCATGAACACTGAAGCTTTCTTT
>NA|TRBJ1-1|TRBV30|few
CAWSGRWRRPNTEAFF
TGTGCCTGGAGTGGACGCTGGAGGCGACCGAACACTGAAGCTTTCTTT
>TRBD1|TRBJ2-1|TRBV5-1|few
CASSLWGQGSYNEQFF
TGCGCCAGCAGCTTGTGGGGACAGGGCTCCTACAATGAGCAGTTCTTC
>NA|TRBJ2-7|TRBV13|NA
CASSFKSYEQYF
TGTGCCAGCAGCTTTAAATCCTACGAGCAGTACTTC
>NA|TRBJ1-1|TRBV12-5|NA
CASASLNTEAFF
TGTGCTAGTGCTTCATTGAACACTGAAGCTTTCTTT
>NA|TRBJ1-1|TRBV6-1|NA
CASPGMGNTEAFF
TGTGCCAGTCCGGGCATGGGGAACACTGAAGCTTTCTTT
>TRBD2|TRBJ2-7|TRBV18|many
CASSPTSGGAYEQYF
TGTGCCAGCTCACCCACTAGCGGGGGGGCCTACGAGCAGTACTTC
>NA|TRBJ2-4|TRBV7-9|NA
CASSLEWARRGKNIQYF
TGTGCCAGCAGCTTAGAATGGGCCCGCAGAGGCAAAAACATTCAGTACTTC
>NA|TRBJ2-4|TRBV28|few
CASSSAPGGADIQYF
TGTGCCAGCAGCTCGGCCCCAGGGGGGGCGGACATTCAGTACTTC
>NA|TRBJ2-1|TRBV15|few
CATSRPGTSIDEQFF
TGTGCCACCAGCAGGCCCGGGACGTCGATAGATGAGCAGTTCTTC
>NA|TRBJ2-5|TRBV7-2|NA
CASSLGQKGETQYF
TGTGCCAGCAGCTTAGGGCAGAAGGGAGAGACCCAGTACTTC